The 7 T cell receptor beta chains presented below share a single source sample, sequenced in a study of T cell responses to AZD1222 COVID-19 vaccine. Here immunoSEQ multiplex PCR was the method, and the copy in TCRdb shows in-frame clones only, minus some. The table includes roughly 67,000 clones, 88% detected once. Sequenced material: peripheral blood, taken on day 0 of AZD1222 vaccination. The receptors here all came from an adult in good health.

This clone was seen more than once but under ten times. V gene TRBV10-2 combines with J gene TRBJ2-7; D ambiguous. This CDR3 comprises 13 residues. The germline gives CDR1 WSHSY, CDR2 SAAADI. Trimming removed 9 bases from V and 3 bases from J, with 15 bases in between. CDR3 DNA: TGCGCCAGTACTAACGGGCCCCGCTACGAGCAGTACTTC. This sequence encodes CASTNGPRYEQYF.

V is TRBV6-5 and J is TRBJ2-7; D remains ambiguous. Trimming took 8 bases from V and 2 from J, leaving 13 bases between them. Germline CDR1 MNHEY, CDR2 SVGAGI. The CDR3 has 13 amino acids. The CDR3 DNA reads as TGTGCCAGCCAAGAAGACAATACCTACGAGCAGTACTTC. Its protein is CASQEDNTYEQYF.

The chain joins TRBV7-8 to TRBJ2-1; D is unresolved. Germline V lookup: CDR1 SGHVS, CDR2 FQNEAQ. The CDR3 spans 12 residues. Trimming took off 5 bases at V and 5 bases at J, with 7 bases between the two ends. In DNA form, the CDR3 reads TGTGCCAGCAGCCAACTACACAATGAGCAGTTCTTC. This encodes CASSQLHNEQFF.

This clone was seen a few times. The V gene is TRBV7-6, the J gene TRBJ1-1; 10 nucleotides agree with TRBD1. The trim removed 5 bases at V and 1 base at J, leaving 7 bases unmatched. This CDR3 is built from 16 residues. Germline CDR1 reads SGHVS; CDR2 reads FNYEAQ. The CDR3, as DNA: TGTGCCAGCAGCAGGGGGACAGGGGTAAGGAACACTGAAGCTTTCTTT. The encoded protein is CASSRGTGVRNTEAFF.

The gene calls are TRBV6-1 and TRBJ2-7, with unresolved D. Trimming pared 0 bases from V and 0 bases from J, leaving 6 bases between. Germline V gene data show CDR1 as MNHNS and CDR2 as SASEGT. CDR3 length: 14 residues. The CDR3 region is CASSEASNSYEQYF. DNA for the CDR3: TGTGCCAGCAGTGAAGCCAGTAACTCCTACGAGCAGTACTTC.

This clone was recorded only once. The chain couples TRBV9 to TRBJ1-1; D is uncertain. The V end lost 4 bases, the J end lost 4 bases, and 11 bases lay between the germline ends. Germline assignment: CDR1 SGDLS and CDR2 YYNGEE. There are 13 residues in the CDR3. The CDR3 region is CASSPDTTTEAFF. The CDR3 region has the DNA TGTGCCAGCAGCCCCGACACGACCACTGAAGCTTTCTTT.

V usage is TRBV6-2 or TRBV6-3 and J usage is TRBJ1-2; perhaps TRBD1 as D (6 bases). Deletions cut 2 bases from V and 8 bases from J, with 9 bases between. Germline CDR1 and CDR2: MNHEY and SVGEGT. The CDR3 totals 12 residues. The chain's CDR3 is CASSYAGVGYTF. CDR3 bases: TGTGCCAGCAGTTACGCAGGGGTCGGCTACACCTTC.